Below are 4 T cell receptor beta chains sequenced from a single sample in a study of human T cells and chemical hapten exposure. Described time point: patch test 1, 2 weeks after DPC sensitization. Treatment specified: therapeutic diphenylcyclopropenone sensitization with weekly scalp DPC. TCRdb used MiXCR to reprocess the RACE reads, holding one entry per CDR3 protein. The data show fewer than 150,000 distinct CDR3 sequences, roughly an eighth seen once. This material consisted of whole blood, taken in connection with sensitization to the hapten diphenylcyclopropenone (DPC). These receptors all stem from a man aged 18 to 29 with alopecia areata. Some clones in this sample may be carry-over from other donors' samples.

J is TRBJ2-5 and V is TRBV5-4, with a possible D match to TRBD1 (6 bases). The CDR3 has 14 amino acids. CDR1 and CDR2 (germline): SGHNT, YYREEE (reference sequence). V shed 3 bases and J shed 2 bases, with 11 bases lying between them. CDR3 amino acids: CASSSSQGQETQYF. DNA of the CDR3: TGTGCCAGCAGCTCTTCACAGGGACAAGAGACCCAGTACTTC.

The gene calls are TRBV20-1 and TRBJ1-6; D gene uncertain. The V and J ends lost 0 bases and 6 bases respectively, with 15 bases between them. The germline V gene encodes CDR1 DFQATT and CDR2 SNEGSKA (reference sequence). This CDR3 contains 16 residues. In nucleotides, the CDR3 is TGCAGTGCTAGAGATCTGACCCAAGGTCCTAATTCACCCCTCCACTTT. It specifies CSARDLTQGPNSPLHF.

This chain uses TRBV4-1 with TRBJ1-2; 8 nucleotides match TRBD1. The J segment lost 2 bases and the V segment lost 3 bases, leaving 2 bases of the junction unmatched. Germline CDR1 reads MGHRA; CDR2 reads YSYEKL. CDR3 length: 14 amino acids. In DNA, the CDR3 is TGCGCCAGCAGCCATAACAGGGGGAACTATGGCTACACCTTC. Protein product: CASSHNRGNYGYTF.

This clonotype turned up a few times. The chain carries TRBV3-1 and TRBJ2-1; D gene uncertain. The CDR3 contains 15 residues. CDR1 and CDR2 from the germline V gene are LGHDT and YNNKEL (reference sequence). V was clipped by 0 bases and J by 2 bases, with 8 bases between them. The CDR3 protein is CASSQDWVAYNEQFF. The CDR3 DNA reads as TGTGCCAGCAGCCAAGATTGGGTCGCCTACAATGAGCAGTTCTTC.